This TCR beta chain was obtained from a study of Ad26.COV2.S vaccination and SARS-CoV-2 variants. Study results and limitations: It was reported that spike-specific CD8+ and CD4+ T cell responses were substantially broad after vaccination. Using TCR breadth and depth analyses may have led to underestimated total T cell responses. Participants given vaccine showed non-spike TCR breadth similar to that of placebo recipients.

This sample's treatment: roughly 19 received Ad26.COV2.S at low or high dose, single or two shots; 5 received placebo; per-sample allocation not given. At day 63 after the first vaccine or placebo injection, samples were drawn. The donor's status was that of an adult aged 18-55 years in Boston. With respect to this clone: The antigen remains undetermined.

Generated by immunoSEQ multiplex PCR, the TCRdb table keeps only in-frame clones and is missing some. The top ten hold 1.7% of the sample, which has about half a million clones, 80% to 90% seen once. This CDR3 contains 13 residues. Deletions cut 5 bases from V and 5 bases from J, with 12 bases between. Germline V gene sequence: CDR1 SEHNR, CDR2 FQNEAQ (reference sequence). The sequence came from a person between 18 and 65 years old who received the Ad26.COV2.S COVID-19 vaccine or a placebo. The sequencing used peripheral blood, collected in a trial of Ad26.COV2.S vaccine versus placebo. This chain links TRBV7-9 with TRBJ1-2; no clear D gene. Written as DNA, the CDR3 is TGTGCCAGCAGCCGTCCTCCAGAGTATGGCTACACCTTC. Translation: CASSRPPEYGYTF.